This is a list of T cell receptor beta chains from one sample in a study of monozygotic twins with inflammatory bowel disease. TCRdb reprocessed the 5' RACE reads and keeps a single row for each CDR3 protein, giving no DNA. The listing records approximately 390,000 distinct CDR3 sequences. The sequencing input was blood. The receptors were sampled from a human donor with ulcerative colitis or Crohn's disease, or a healthy co-twin of an affected twin (not recorded which). The CDR3 runs from the conserved cysteine through the conserved F or W.

CSARDASQREGGETQYF TRBJ2-5 TRBV20-1
CASSSAPRPPYNEQFF TRBJ2-1 TRBV27
CASSANWGGITEAFF TRBJ1-1 TRBV5-1
CSARVGNPYEQYF TRBJ2-7 TRBV20-1
CASSQVEKVVVTQYF TRBJ2-3 TRBV4-1
CASSPTGGSTEAFF TRBJ1-1 TRBV12-3/TRBV12-4
CAISESKDLRRF TRBJ2-3 TRBV10-3
CASSLGPGQKETQYF TRBJ2-5 TRBV11-2
CASSSLRGGDTQYF TRBJ2-3 TRBV7-2
CSASREGNTEAFF TRBJ1-1 TRBV20-1
CAWRGNYGYTF TRBJ1-2 TRBV30
CASRRPTGEQYF TRBJ2-7 TRBV27
CAWRGQGKGEQYF TRBJ2-7 TRBV30